The 20 T cell receptor beta chains below were found in one sample sequenced in a study of T cells in Graves' hyperthyroidism and ophthalmopathy. The TCR beta CDR3 regions underwent amplification using RNA transcripts as the source. Initially, a first-round RT-PCR of the TCR CDR3 employed the HTBI primer set. A single record per CDR3 protein comes from TCRdb applying MiXCR to the multiplex PCR reads. The data hold roughly 280,000 distinct CDR3 sequences, with approximately 23% observed a single time. The sample taken for sequencing was blood. These receptors all come from a man in his thirties or forties with Graves' ophthalmopathy.

This clonotype appeared many times. This rearrangement joins TRBV24-1 to TRBJ2-7; D remains ambiguous. V lost 5 bases to trimming and J lost 6 bases, with 19 bases between them. The germline V gene has CDR1 KGHDR and CDR2 SFDVKD. The CDR3 is 15 amino acids. CDR3 residues: CATSASVDEPGEQYF. The CDR3 DNA reads as TGTGCCACCAGTGCTTCTGTCGACGAGCCTGGCGAGCAGTACTTC.

J is TRBJ1-1 and V is TRBV11-2; 8 positions agree with TRBD1. Looked up from germline, CDR1 is SGHAT and CDR2 is FQNNGV. CDR3 size: 16 residues. The V segment lost 6 bases and the J segment 3 bases; nucleotides outside the gene matches: 12. As DNA, the CDR3 is TGTGCCAGCAGAAGGGTGACAGGGGTCGTTGACACTGAAGCTTTCTTT. This codes for CASRRVTGVVDTEAFF.

There are a few counts of this clonotype. This sequence joins TRBV4-1 and TRBJ2-1; D is undetermined. With 0 bases removed from V and 9 bases from J, the gap between germline ends came to 12 bases. Germline V gene data show CDR1 as MGHRA and CDR2 as YSYEKL. The CDR3 extends over 14 amino acids. The CDR3 bases are TGCGCCAGCAGCCAAGATCCCGGACGGGTTGAGCAGTTCTTC. This encodes CASSQDPGRVEQFF.

Ten or more counts support this clonotype. The genes are TRBV6-5 and TRBJ2-6; the D gene is possibly TRBD2 (6 bases). This CDR3 is built from 15 residues. V gave up 5 bases and J gave up 0 bases, with 8 bases separating them. The germline gives CDR1 MNHEY, CDR2 SVGAGI. CDR3 sequence reads: CASSTTSSGANVLTF. The CDR3 DNA reads TGTGCCAGCAGTACGACTAGCTCTGGGGCCAACGTCCTGACTTTC.

This clonotype was picked up many times. This chain joins TRBV20-1 and TRBJ2-6, with 7 positions matching TRBD1. In germline, CDR1 is DFQATT, CDR2 SNEGSKA (reference sequence). This CDR3 has 19 residues. V trimming: 5 bases; J trimming: 0 bases; junction bases outside the gene matches: 16. DNA for the CDR3: TGCAGTGCTCTTCCATCTGGGACAGTTCTTAACTCTGGGGCCAACGTCCTGACTTTC. This sequence encodes CSALPSGTVLNSGANVLTF.

In its sample, this clonotype was seen many times. The chain joins TRBV6-1 to TRBJ2-5; 7 positions agree with TRBD2. Germline V gives CDR1 MNHNS, CDR2 SASEGT. The CDR3 runs 15 residues. With 6 bases clipped from V and 3 bases from J, the junction kept 10 bases outside the gene matches. The CDR3 spells CASREMASGKETQYF. In nucleotides, the CDR3 is TGTGCCAGCAGGGAGATGGCTAGCGGAAAAGAGACCCAGTACTTC.

This clonotype occurred once. A much larger clone sits a single nucleotide away, making a read error possible. The rearrangement uses TRBV11-2 and TRBJ2-7; a weak D match, TRBD1 (5 bases). This CDR3 region has 12 residues. Germline V gene data show CDR1 as SGHAT and CDR2 as FQNNGV. The CDR3 region is CTSSPRVYEQYF. CDR3 in DNA: TGTACCAGCTCACCCAGGGTGTACGAGCAGTACTTC.

The chain is built from TRBV5-4 and TRBJ2-3; TRBD2 agrees at 9 bases. Germline-derived CDR1 and CDR2 are SGHNT and YYREEE (reference sequence). Trimming took 0 bases from V and 2 from J; bases not matched to a gene: 7. CDR3 length: 17 amino acids. The CDR3 reads CASSLVSLAGYTDTQYF. The CDR3 coding sequence is TGTGCCAGCAGCTTGGTTTCCCTAGCGGGGTACACAGATACGCAGTATTTT.

This clonotype was picked up a small number of times. The V call is TRBV28, the J call TRBJ1-6; D not certain. Looked up from germline, CDR1 is MDHEN and CDR2 is SYDVKM. The CDR3 spans 13 residues. The V gene lost 8 bases and the J gene lost 4 bases, with 9 bases spanning the gap. The CDR3 is CASRKRYNSPLHF. CDR3 bases: TGTGCCAGCCGGAAACGGTATAATTCACCCCTCCACTTT.

The V call is TRBV20-1, the J call TRBJ1-1; D unclear. V was cut by 3 bases and J by 4 bases, with 15 bases left in between. The CDR3 extends over 14 amino acids. CDR1 and CDR2 (germline): DFQATT, SNEGSKA (reference sequence). CDR3 amino acids: CSARARVSVTEAFF. The CDR3 DNA is TGCAGTGCTAGGGCTCGTGTATCGGTCACTGAAGCTTTCTTT.

This clonotype was seen at least ten times. The V and J genes are TRBV6-2 or TRBV6-3 and TRBJ2-3; perhaps TRBD2 as D (6 bases). Germline CDR1 is MNHEY and CDR2 is SVGEGT. The CDR3 is 14 amino acids. V was trimmed by 5 bases and J by 6 bases, leaving 15 bases between them. CDR3 coding DNA: TGTGCCAGCAGTCTTCGGACCGGGGGTGATACGCAGTATTTT. Translating it yields CASSLRTGGDTQYF.

V is TRBV5-1 and J is TRBJ2-1, with D perhaps TRBD2 (6 bases). The CDR3 sequence is 16 residues long. V lost 5 bases and J lost 1, with 16 bases in between. CDR1 is SGHRS and CDR2 is YFSETQ in the germline V gene. The CDR3: CASSLPLGGSYNEQFF. CDR3 DNA sequence: TGCGCCAGCAGTCTCCCGCTCGGGGGATCCTACAATGAGCAGTTCTTC.

This clonotype was detected a few times. The chain couples TRBV27 to TRBJ2-7, with D unclear. The V gene's germline CDR1 is MNHEY and CDR2 SMNVEV (reference sequence). Between the trimmed V and J ends, which lost 4 bases and 5 bases, there was a span of 12 bases. This CDR3 spans 13 amino acids. CDR3: CASSYTGRDEQYF. The CDR3 region has the DNA TGTGCCAGCAGTTATACGGGCCGGGACGAGCAGTACTTC.

At least ten counts were recorded for this clonotype. V and J are TRBV27 and TRBJ2-1; a weak D match, TRBD2 (5 bases). The V end was cut by 2 bases, the J end by 0 bases, with 11 bases between. The CDR3 sequence is 16 residues long. Germline-derived CDR1 and CDR2 are MNHEY and SMNVEV (reference sequence). The CDR3 bases are TGTGCCAGCAGTTTAGAGGGCGTTAGCTCCTACAATGAGCAGTTCTTC. Translating gives CASSLEGVSSYNEQFF.

In this sample, this clonotype turned up many times. The rearrangement uses TRBV5-1 and TRBJ2-3; a weak D match, TRBD2 (5 bases). The CDR3 length is 13 residues. Looked up from germline, CDR1 is SGHRS and CDR2 is YFSETQ. With 6 bases removed from V and 0 bases from J, the gap between germline ends came to 8 bases. CDR3 amino acids: CASNGDSTDTQYF. CDR3 in DNA: TGCGCCAGCAACGGGGATAGCACAGATACGCAGTATTTT. The full variable domain, completed using reference TRBV5-1 and TRBJ2-3, is KAGVTQTPRYLIKTRGQQVTLSCSPISGHRSVSWYQQTPGQGLQFLFEYFSETQRNKGNFPGRFSGRQFSNSRSEMNVSTLELGDSALYLCASNGDSTDTQYFGPGTRLTVL.

The J gene is TRBJ1-6, the V gene TRBV27; 8 bases agree with TRBD1. CDR3 length: 14 amino acids. The germline V gene encodes CDR1 MNHEY and CDR2 SMNVEV (reference sequence). Trimming at V came to 5 bases and at J to 9 bases, leaving 6 bases not matched to a gene. CDR3 residues: CASSRQGKSSPLHF. For the CDR3, the DNA is TGTGCCAGCAGTCGACAGGGGAAGAGTTCACCCCTCCACTTT.

This clonotype turned up a few times. The V and J genes are TRBV5-1 and TRBJ2-7, with 9 nucleotides matching TRBD2. Trimming removed 5 bases from V and 3 bases from J; junction bases left unmatched: 12. Germline V gene data show CDR1 as SGHRS and CDR2 as YFSETQ. The length of the CDR3 is 16 residues. CDR3 DNA sequence: TGCGCCAGCAGTTACTCTGGGGCTAGCGGGAACTACGAGCAGTACTTC. Residues: CASSYSGASGNYEQYF.

This clonotype was seen a few times. The V gene is TRBV29-1, the J gene TRBJ1-2; the match to TRBD1 covers 9 bases. The CDR3 extends over 14 amino acids. V was pared by 6 bases and J by 2 bases, with 7 bases of the junction left unmatched. In germline, CDR1 is SQVTM, CDR2 ANQGSEA. This CDR3 is CSVPRTGANYGYTF. DNA for the CDR3: TGCAGCGTGCCACGGACAGGGGCCAACTATGGCTACACCTTC.

On this clonotype itself: The final CDR3 position lacks the conserved phenylalanine or tryptophan, pointing to a likely read error. The J gene is TRBJ1-2, the V gene TRBV9, with a possible D match to TRBD1 (5 bases). Germline-derived CDR1 and CDR2 are SGDLS and YYNGEE. The CDR3 is made up of 13 amino acids. CDR3 nucleotide sequence: TGCGCCAGCAGCGACAGAATTAACTATGGCTACACCCTC. It codes for CASSDRINYGYTL.

This clonotype was found many times. The chain joins TRBV2 to TRBJ2-5; 12 bases fit TRBD2. J was trimmed by 1 base and V by 7 bases; bases with no gene match: 4. Per germline, CDR1 SNHLY and CDR2 FYNNEI. This CDR3 is 15 amino acids long. The CDR3 is CASTGLAGPQETQYF. The CDR3 DNA is TGTGCCAGCACCGGACTAGCGGGACCCCAAGAGACCCAGTACTTC.